A single TCR beta chain is shown here with its context. The antigen is undetermined. CDR3 length: 16 amino acids. V trimming: 1 base; J trimming: 0 bases; junction bases outside the gene matches: 6. Per germline, CDR1 SGHRS and CDR2 YFSETQ. The data derive from a study of cytomegalovirus exposure and HLA in healthy donors. Notes on the study in general: A later analysis found TCR association rates differed by HLA locus, highest for DRB1 and lowest for HLA-C.

Vbeta (60) and Jbeta (13) primers were used in the PCR. Sequenced by immunoSEQ multiplex PCR; TCRdb stores in-frame clones only, minus some. The sample consists of roughly 160,000 clones, 79% of them appearing once. Sequencing was performed on PBMCs. This sequence originates from a man aged 40-49 years in good health and CMV-seronegative. This rearrangement joins TRBV5-1 to TRBJ1-1; TRBD1 agrees at 7 bases. CDR3 sequence (DNA): TGCGCCAGCAGCTTGAGGGGACAGCATTTGAACACTGAAGCTTTCTTT. It translates to CASSLRGQHLNTEAFF.